This entry describes one T cell receptor beta chain. The data were taken from a study of T cell responses to AZD1222 COVID-19 vaccine. The CDR3 totals 14 residues. The V and J ends lost 5 bases and 2 bases respectively, with 13 bases between them. Germline CDR1 and CDR2: MNHEY and SMNVEV (reference sequence). Clones were read by immunoSEQ multiplex PCR, and TCRdb kept only the in-frame ones, dropping some. The sample has more than 100,000 clones, about 92% seen once. V is TRBV27 and J is TRBJ2-7; possibly TRBD1 or TRBD2 for D (5 bases each). The sequence was collected from an adult who received the AZD1222 COVID-19 vaccine. Sequencing used peripheral blood, obtained 28 days after the second AZD1222 dose. This CDR3 reads CASSIRDGPYEQYF. The CDR3 DNA is TGTGCCAGCAGTATCCGGGACGGTCCCTACGAGCAGTACTTC.